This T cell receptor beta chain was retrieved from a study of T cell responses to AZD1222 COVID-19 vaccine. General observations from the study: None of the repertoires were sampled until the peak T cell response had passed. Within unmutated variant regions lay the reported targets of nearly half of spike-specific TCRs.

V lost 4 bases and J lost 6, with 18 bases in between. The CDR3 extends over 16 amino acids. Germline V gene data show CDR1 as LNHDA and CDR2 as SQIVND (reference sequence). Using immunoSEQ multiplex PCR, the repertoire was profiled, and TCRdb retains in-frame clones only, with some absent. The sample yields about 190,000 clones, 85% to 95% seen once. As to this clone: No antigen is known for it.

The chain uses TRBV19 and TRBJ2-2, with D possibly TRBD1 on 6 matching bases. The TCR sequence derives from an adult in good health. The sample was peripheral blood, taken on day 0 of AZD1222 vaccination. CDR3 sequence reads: CASSTSTGKGAGELFF. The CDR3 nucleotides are TGTGCCAGTAGTACATCTACAGGGAAAGGGGCCGGGGAGCTGTTTTTT.